This T cell receptor (beta chain) stems from a study of shared clonotypes between healthy human individuals. Study conclusions and caveats: Incompleteness in sorted-subset sequencing, despite large depth, was shown by rarefaction.

On this clone itself: What it binds is unknown.

CD4+ cells were split into CD45RA+ naive and CD45RA-negative memory subsets. The CDR3 consists of 15 residues. V gave up 3 bases and J gave up 5 bases; unmatched junction bases: 5. Germline loops: CDR1 MDHEN, CDR2 SYDVKM. Genomic DNA of every subset was divided equally among multiple immunoSEQ plates. The data were produced by immunoSEQ multiplex PCR, yet TCRdb's version contains in-frame clones alone and is incomplete. The table records approximately 1.1 million clones, about 80% of them present only once. This chain joins TRBV28 and TRBJ2-2; 8 nucleotides align to TRBD1. The sequenced sample was memory CD4+ T cells from PBMCs. Documented subset: CD45RA-negative fraction. This clonotype was obtained from a man between 18 and 29 years old in good health. Some clones in this sample may be carry-over from other donors' samples. CDR3 sequence: CASSFGQGWTGELFF. Written as DNA, the CDR3 is TGTGCCAGCAGTTTTGGACAGGGTTGGACCGGGGAGCTGTTTTTT.